This entry describes one TCR beta chain. Profiling relied on immunoSEQ multiplex PCR, and the TCRdb table lists in-frame clones only, not all of them. This sample has over 150,000 clones, with roughly nine tenths found just once. This entry is derived from a study of blood T cell repertoires in COVID-19. The CDR3 covers 13 residues. Germline CDR1 MNHEY, CDR2 SVGEGT. The V end was cut by 2 bases, the J end by 4 bases, with 6 bases between. The source material was peripheral blood. This receptor was obtained from a man aged 70 or older with active or convalescent COVID-19. The chain is built from TRBV6-2 or TRBV6-3 and TRBJ1-5; D call uncertain. Here the CDR3 reads CASSYIRNQPQHF. Here the CDR3 DNA reads TGTGCCAGCAGTTACATCAGGAATCAGCCCCAGCATTTT.